A single sample is the source of the 20 T cell receptor beta chains below, sequenced in a study of T cells in Graves' hyperthyroidism and ophthalmopathy. TCR beta CDR3 regions were amplified from RNA transcripts. Using the HTBI primer set, a first-round RT-PCR was run on the TCR CDR3. TCRdb re-derived calls from the multiplex PCR reads in MiXCR, one entry per CDR3 protein. Of 620,000 or so distinct CDR3 sequences listed, more than 12% were seen once; the top ten hold about an eighth. Sequencing used blood. Source of these receptors: a woman aged 50 to 65 with Graves' ophthalmopathy.

The V call is TRBV28, the J call TRBJ2-7, with 13 positions matching TRBD2. V was pared by 6 bases and J by 7 bases, with 15 bases of the junction left unmatched. From germline, CDR1 is MDHEN and CDR2 SYDVKM. CDR3 size: 17 residues. This chain's CDR3 is CASSPLAGGPTMREQYF. In nucleotides, the CDR3 is TGTGCCAGCAGCCCACTAGCGGGAGGGCCAACGATGAGGGAGCAGTACTTC.

Ten or more counts support this clonotype. The rearrangement uses TRBV30 and TRBJ1-5, with TRBD1 matching 10 bases. V shed 2 bases, J shed 5 bases, and the junction held 3 bases outside the gene matches. There are 14 residues in the CDR3. CDR1 GTSNPN and CDR2 SVGIG come from the germline V gene (reference sequence). CDR3 residues: CAWSSGTGDQPQHF. CDR3 in DNA: TGTGCCTGGAGTTCTGGGACAGGGGATCAGCCCCAGCATTTT.

This clonotype was seen repeatedly, ten times or more. The rearrangement links TRBV12-3 or TRBV12-4 to TRBJ2-2, with TRBD1 matching 7 bases. V shed 1 base, J shed 7 bases, and the junction held 6 bases outside the gene matches. The CDR3 is 15 residues long. CDR3 DNA sequence: TGTGCCAGCAGTTTAGAAGGGGGCCGGGTCGGGGAGCTGTTTTTT. Translating it yields CASSLEGGRVGELFF.

Many counts were recorded for this clonotype. The V call is TRBV15, the J call TRBJ2-1; TRBD2 aligns across 14 bases. V trimming: 1 base; J trimming: 8 bases; junction bases outside the gene matches: 4. Looked up from germline, CDR1 is LNHNV and CDR2 is YYDKDF (reference sequence). The CDR3 spans 16 residues. The CDR3 protein is CATSRGGLAGVYEQFF. Written as DNA, the CDR3 is TGTGCCACCAGCAGAGGGGGACTAGCGGGAGTATATGAGCAGTTCTTC. Based on the CDR3 plus reference TRBV15 and TRBJ2-1, the full variable domain is DAMVIQNPRYQVTQFGKPVTLSCSQTLNHNVMYWYQQKSSQAPKLLFHYYDKDFNNEADTPDNFQSRRPNTSFCFLDIRSPGLGDTAMYLCATSRGGLAGVYEQFFGPGTRLTVL.

This clonotype has a handful of counts. The chain joins TRBV14 to TRBJ2-1, with D uncertain. The CDR3 totals 13 residues. With 1 base removed from V and 9 bases from J, the gap between germline ends came to 10 bases. The germline V gene encodes CDR1 SGHDN and CDR2 FVKESK. This CDR3 reads CASSQVAAIEQFF. The CDR3 nucleotides read TGTGCCAGCAGCCAAGTTGCTGCAATTGAGCAGTTCTTC.

CDR3 sequence reads: CASSLVQSGNYGYTF. For the CDR3, the DNA is TGCGCCAGCAGCTTGGTTCAGTCAGGGAACTATGGCTACACCTTC. The chain combines TRBV5-1 with TRBJ1-2; D possibly corresponds to TRBD1 (5 bases). The CDR3 consists of 15 residues. V was clipped by 0 bases and J by 2 bases, with 11 bases between them. The V gene's germline CDR1 is SGHRS and CDR2 YFSETQ.

The rearrangement links TRBV6-2 or TRBV6-3 to TRBJ2-1, with 7 positions matching TRBD2. The J segment lost 9 bases and the V segment lost 2 bases, leaving 4 bases of the junction unmatched. This CDR3 comprises 13 residues. The germline V gene encodes CDR1 MNHEY and CDR2 SVGEGT. CDR3 sequence reads: CASSYTSVPEQFF. The CDR3 region has the DNA TGTGCCAGCAGTTACACTAGCGTTCCTGAGCAGTTCTTC.

A few counts support this clonotype. The chain joins TRBV7-3 to TRBJ2-2; D remains unclear. CDR1 is SGHTA and CDR2 is FQGTGA in the germline V gene. The CDR3 spans 17 residues. The V and J ends lost 2 bases and 4 bases respectively, with 17 bases between them. DNA of the CDR3: TGTGCCAGCAGCTTATCGCCGCAGGTTGTGGGCACCGGGGAGCTGTTTTTT. This translates into CASSLSPQVVGTGELFF.

This clonotype occurred many times. The rearrangement uses TRBV28 and TRBJ1-2; 7 nucleotides align to TRBD1. The V gene's germline CDR1 is MDHEN and CDR2 SYDVKM. V was clipped by 5 bases and J by 4 bases; unmatched bases: 7. This CDR3 contains 14 residues. The CDR3 DNA is TGTGCCAGCAGTCCGACAGGGTTCGTCTATGGCTACACCTTC. Its protein is CASSPTGFVYGYTF.

This clonotype was recorded at least ten times. V gene TRBV20-1 combines with J gene TRBJ2-1; D gene ambiguous. The germline V gene has CDR1 DFQATT and CDR2 SNEGSKA (reference sequence). The CDR3 is 12 residues long. V was cut by 2 bases and J by 7 bases, with 9 bases left in between. This CDR3 reads CSARSYTNEQFF. For the CDR3, the DNA is TGCAGTGCTAGATCTTACACGAATGAGCAGTTCTTC.

This chain joins TRBV4-1 and TRBJ2-2; 9 nucleotides match TRBD1. The CDR3 sequence is 17 residues long. The germline CDR1 and CDR2 sequences are MGHRA and YSYEKL. V was clipped by 6 bases and J by 5 bases; unmatched bases: 13. CDR3 coding DNA: TGCGCCAGCAGACCTTGGACAGGGGACTTTCGAACCGGGGAGCTGTTTTTT. It encodes CASRPWTGDFRTGELFF.

The chain employs TRBV28 and TRBJ2-3, with D unclear. V was pared by 10 bases and J by 4 bases, with 18 bases between. The CDR3 spans 14 residues. Germline V CDR1 and CDR2: MDHEN, SYDVKM. The CDR3 nucleotides are TGTGCCACGGATGGGGATGGGCCGGCAGATACGCAGTATTTT. Its translation is CATDGDGPADTQYF.

This clonotype was observed a few times. J is TRBJ2-7 and V is TRBV20-1, with TRBD2 identical over 7 bases. The CDR3 totals 15 residues. With 0 bases clipped from V and 4 bases from J, the junction kept 9 bases outside the gene matches. CDR1 DFQATT and CDR2 SNEGSKA come from the germline V gene (reference sequence). The CDR3 nucleotides are TGCAGTGCTAGAGATGGGGGAGGGCCTCAGTACGAGCAGTACTTC. It translates to CSARDGGGPQYEQYF.

This clonotype was seen at least ten times. The CDR3 DNA is TGTGCCAGCAGGAATAACTATGGCTACACCTTC. Translation: CASRNNYGYTF. The chain is built from TRBV6-1 and TRBJ1-2; D gene unclear. Germline V CDR1 and CDR2: MNHNS, SASEGT. The germline V and J ends were trimmed by 6 bases and 1 base, with 3 bases remaining between them. The CDR3 covers 11 residues.

This clonotype was found many times. V gene TRBV11-3 combines with J gene TRBJ1-5; no definite D call. V was pared by 0 bases and J by 8 bases, with 8 bases between. The germline V gene has CDR1 SGHNT and CDR2 YENEEA. There are 13 residues in the CDR3. CDR3 loop: CASSLDVGKPQHF. The CDR3 coding sequence is TGTGCCAGCAGCTTAGACGTGGGTAAGCCCCAGCATTTT.

Ten or more counts support this clonotype. The chain is built from TRBV6-2 or TRBV6-3 and TRBJ2-7, with D unclear. The CDR3 runs to 14 residues. V was pared by 3 bases and J by 3 bases, with 12 bases between. Germline-derived CDR1 and CDR2 are MNHEY and SVGEGT. The CDR3, as DNA: TGTGCCAGCAGTTATTTTGGATGGGGCTACGAGCAGTACTTC. This sequence encodes CASSYFGWGYEQYF.

This clonotype came up many times. The rearrangement joins TRBV7-3 to TRBJ2-1, with 7 bases matching TRBD2. The V and J ends lost 2 bases and 9 bases, in that order; junction bases with no gene match: 7. The germline gives CDR1 SGHTA, CDR2 FQGTGA. The CDR3 runs 14 residues. The CDR3 DNA reads as TGTGCCAGCAGCTTAGCGGGAGAACGGGCTGAGCAGTTCTTC. It codes for CASSLAGERAEQFF.

Regarding this clonotype: A junction boundary mismatches the germline segment, possibly from a read error. The rearrangement links TRBV5-1 to TRBJ2-3; TRBD2 agrees at 8 bases. CDR1 is SGHRS, CDR2 YFSETQ, per germline. This CDR3 comprises 14 residues. CDR3 nucleotide sequence: TGTGCCAGCAGCTTAAGCGGGAGCCGAGATACGCAGTATTTT. Translation: CASSLSGSRDTQYF.

This clonotype came up many times. V usage is TRBV20-1 and J usage is TRBJ2-7, with 8 bases identical to TRBD2. The CDR3 has 14 residues. CDR1 is DFQATT, CDR2 SNEGSKA, per germline (reference sequence). The J segment lost 5 bases and the V segment lost 1 base, leaving 7 bases of the junction unmatched. The CDR3: CSARAGTRGDEQYF. The CDR3 DNA reads as TGCAGTGCTAGAGCCGGGACTAGAGGGGACGAGCAGTACTTC.

The sample holds many counts of this clonotype. The chain joins TRBV24-1 to TRBJ2-7, with TRBD1 matching 10 bases. The CDR3 is 16 residues long. Germline assignment: CDR1 KGHDR and CDR2 SFDVKD. V shed 3 bases, J shed 1 base, and the junction held 5 bases outside the gene matches. The CDR3: CATSDPRDRGSYEQYF. The DNA of the CDR3 is TGTGCCACCAGTGATCCGCGGGACAGGGGATCCTACGAGCAGTACTTC.